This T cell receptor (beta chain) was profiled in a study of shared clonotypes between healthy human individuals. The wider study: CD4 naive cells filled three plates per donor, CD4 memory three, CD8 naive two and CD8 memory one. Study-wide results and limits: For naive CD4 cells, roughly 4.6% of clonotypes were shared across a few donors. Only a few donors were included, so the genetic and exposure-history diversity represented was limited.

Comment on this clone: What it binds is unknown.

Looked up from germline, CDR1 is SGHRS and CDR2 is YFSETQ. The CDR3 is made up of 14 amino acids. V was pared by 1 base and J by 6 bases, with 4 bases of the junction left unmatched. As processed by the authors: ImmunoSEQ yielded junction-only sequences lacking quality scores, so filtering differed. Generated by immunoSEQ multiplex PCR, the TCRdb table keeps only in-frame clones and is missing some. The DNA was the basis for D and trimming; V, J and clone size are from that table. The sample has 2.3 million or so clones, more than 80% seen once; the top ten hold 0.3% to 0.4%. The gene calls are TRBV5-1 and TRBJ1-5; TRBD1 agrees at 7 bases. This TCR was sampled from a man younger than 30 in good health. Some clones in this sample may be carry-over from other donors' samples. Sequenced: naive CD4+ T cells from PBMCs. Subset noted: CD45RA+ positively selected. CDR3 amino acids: CASSLKGGGQPQHF. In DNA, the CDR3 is TGCGCCAGCAGCTTGAAAGGGGGCGGTCAGCCCCAGCATTTT.